This T cell receptor (beta chain) emerged from a study of quantifying T cell responses using KT2 cells. Overall study context: RNA was reverse transcribed with TCR alpha and beta constant-region primers. Estimated efficiency of the T4 ligation step was above 8.5% under optimum conditions.

A single-stranded UMI oligo with SP2 sequence was ligated to cDNA 3' ends. An equimolar mix of RC1.1 and RC1.2 primed the beta chain across TRBC1 and TRBC2. MiXCR, applied by TCRdb to the UMI-ligation and nested PCR reads, yields one record per CDR3 protein. The sample has 45,000 to 65,000 distinct CDR3 sequences; over 9% are singletons. V shed 3 bases and J 5 bases; nucleotides not matched to a gene: 7. Germline V gene data show CDR1 as LGHNA and CDR2 as YNFKEQ. This CDR3 has 17 residues. The table lists this clonotype with a few counts. Different KT2-to-PBMC ratios were created with a constant PBMC count.

What was sequenced was PBMCs spiked with cells of the T cell clone KT2. This clonotype was sampled from a human donor. The V call is TRBV4-2, the J call TRBJ2-1, with TRBD2 matching 13 bases. The chain's CDR3 is CASSQVPGTSGNNEQFF. Written as DNA, the CDR3 is TGTGCCAGCAGCCAGGTCCCTGGGACTAGCGGGAACAATGAGCAGTTCTTC.